These 9 T cell receptor beta chains share one sample of origin, sequenced in a study of blood T cell repertoires in COVID-19. Assay: immunoSEQ multiplex PCR; the TCRdb copy retains only in-frame clones and omits some. The table shows 200,000 to 250,000 clones, with approximately 86% occurring only once. Sequenced material: peripheral blood. The receptors shown here come from a woman in her 70s with active or convalescent COVID-19.

This rearrangement joins TRBV19 to TRBJ1-4, with TRBD1 matching over 7 bases. The germline V gene encodes CDR1 LNHDA and CDR2 SQIVND (reference sequence). The CDR3 totals 17 residues. The V gene end was trimmed by 4 bases and the J gene end by 1 base; junction bases not matched to a gene: 9. CDR3 bases: TGTGCCAGTAGTAACCTAGGGGGCAGGGGAACTAATGAAAAACTGTTTTTT. Translation: CASSNLGGRGTNEKLFF.

The chain combines TRBV20-1 with TRBJ1-6; no clear D gene. V lost 3 bases to trimming and J lost 0 bases, with 15 bases between them. Germline loops: CDR1 DFQATT, CDR2 SNEGSKA (reference sequence). The CDR3 runs 17 residues. The CDR3 here is CSASKPEASSYNSPLHF. CDR3 coding DNA: TGCAGTGCTAGTAAGCCCGAGGCGAGCTCCTATAATTCACCCCTCCACTTT.

This rearrangement joins TRBV19 to TRBJ1-1; 12 bases line up with TRBD1. V lost 9 bases to trimming and J lost 0 bases; unmatched junction nucleotides: 8. The CDR3 sequence is 16 residues long. Germline loops: CDR1 LNHDA, CDR2 SQIVND (reference sequence). The CDR3, as DNA: TGTGCCAGGGCGTCCGGGACAGGGGGCATGAACACTGAAGCTTTCTTT. Its protein is CARASGTGGMNTEAFF.

The genes are TRBV19 and TRBJ2-2; TRBD2 might be the D (5 bases). Germline values: CDR1 LNHDA, CDR2 SQIVND (reference sequence). The CDR3 contains 15 residues. Trimming pared 7 bases from V and 1 base from J, leaving 13 bases between. CDR3 bases: TGTGCCAGTAATCTAGACTACCGGAACACCGGGGAGCTGTTTTTT. It specifies CASNLDYRNTGELFF.

V and J are TRBV7-3 and TRBJ1-1; TRBD1 agrees at 8 bases. V was pared by 5 bases and J by 5 bases, with 7 bases of the junction left unmatched. This CDR3 region has 14 residues. Germline V lookup: CDR1 SGHTA, CDR2 FQGTGA. CDR3 sequence reads: CASSEQGVGTEAFF. DNA of the CDR3: TGTGCCAGCAGCGAACAGGGGGTGGGGACTGAAGCTTTCTTT. Supplemented by reference TRBV7-3 and TRBJ1-1, the full variable domain reads GAGVSQTPSNKVTEKGKYVELRCDPISGHTALYWYRQSLGQGPEFLIYFQGTGAADDSGLPNDRFFAVRPEGSVSTLKIQRTERGDSAVYLCASSEQGVGTEAFFGQGTRLTVV.

The J gene is TRBJ1-6, the V gene TRBV14; 7 nucleotides align to TRBD1. The V gene end was trimmed by 4 bases and the J gene end by 10 bases; junction bases not matched to a gene: 10. The CDR3 runs 15 residues. Looked up from germline, CDR1 is SGHDN and CDR2 is FVKESK. In DNA form, the CDR3 reads TGTGCCAGCAGCCCGCAGACAGGGCCATACTCACCCCTCCACTTT. Translated, it gives CASSPQTGPYSPLHF.

This sequence joins TRBV9 and TRBJ2-7, with 12 bases that match TRBD1. Germline trimming cut 0 bases from V and 1 base from J; bases unmatched to any gene: 14. The V gene's germline CDR1 is SGDLS and CDR2 YYNGEE. The CDR3 extends over 20 amino acids. The DNA for the CDR3 is TGTGCCAGCAGCGTAGTAGGTGGAGCTCCGGGACAGGGGGCGTCCTACGAGCAGTACTTC. It specifies CASSVVGGAPGQGASYEQYF.

The rearrangement joins TRBV5-1 to TRBJ1-1; 7 positions match TRBD1. Trimming took 4 bases from V and 10 from J; bases not matched to a gene: 10. Looked up from germline, CDR1 is SGHRS and CDR2 is YFSETQ. There are 13 residues in the CDR3. CDR3 loop: CASSAEGGQLAFF. DNA of the CDR3: TGCGCCAGCAGCGCCGAAGGGGGCCAGCTAGCTTTCTTT.

The chain links TRBV11-3 to TRBJ2-3; D might be TRBD1 (6 bases). This CDR3 comprises 15 residues. In germline, CDR1 is SGHNT, CDR2 YENEEA. V dropped 5 bases and J dropped 2 bases, with 14 bases sitting between them. Here the CDR3 reads CASSEGTPFTDTQYF. DNA for the CDR3: TGTGCCAGCAGCGAGGGGACACCTTTCACAGATACGCAGTATTTT.